This T cell receptor beta chain was obtained from a study of spatial heterogeneity in lung cancer. Study background: Unique TCR and UMI combinations averaged more than ten appearances each in raw reads. Study results and limitations: The study found ubiquitous expanded tumor TCRs in blood more at resection than follow-up.

Germline V gene sequence: CDR1 SQVTM, CDR2 ANQGSEA. This CDR3 region has 11 residues. V gave up 3 bases and J gave up 4 bases, with 6 bases separating them. Every cDNA TCR molecule received its own unique molecular identifier. TCRdb recomputed calls from the 5' RACE reads with MiXCR, one row per CDR3 protein. The sample has 10,000 to 15,000 distinct CDR3 sequences, about 3.9% seen once. The time point denotes: sample taken at primary tumor resection. The authors sequenced whole RNA from tumor, nontumor lung or frozen PBMC without sorting. Patients with untreated early-stage non-small cell lung cancer, numbering 72, were the donors. This clonotype was counted a few times. As yet, its antigen is unknown. This beta chain represents an off-target read in a library built for alpha chains; its size is of limited meaning.

This sequence joins TRBV29-1 and TRBJ1-2; D unclear. The TCR sequence derives from a male donor with early-stage non-small cell lung cancer. Source: PBMCs, taken at surgery. The CDR3 here is CSVDPGYGYTF. The CDR3 DNA follows: TGCAGCGTTGACCCAGGCTATGGCTACACCTTC. Filled out from reference TRBV29-1 and TRBJ1-2, the complete variable domain reads SAVISQKPSRDICQRGTSLTIQCQVDSQVTMMFWYRQQPGQSLTLIATANQGSEATYESGFVIDKFPISRPNLTFSTLTVSNMSPEDSSIYLCSVDPGYGYTFGSGTRLTVV.